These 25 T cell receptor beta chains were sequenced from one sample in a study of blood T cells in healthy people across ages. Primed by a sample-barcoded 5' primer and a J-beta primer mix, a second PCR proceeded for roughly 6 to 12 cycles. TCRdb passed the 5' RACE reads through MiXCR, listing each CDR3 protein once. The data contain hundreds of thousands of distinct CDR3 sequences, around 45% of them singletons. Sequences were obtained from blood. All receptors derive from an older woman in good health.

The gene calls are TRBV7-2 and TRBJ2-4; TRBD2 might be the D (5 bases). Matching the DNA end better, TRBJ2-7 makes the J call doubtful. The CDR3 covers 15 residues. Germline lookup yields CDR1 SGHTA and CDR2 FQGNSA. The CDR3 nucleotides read TGTGCCAGCAGCTTAGGGGTGTCGCGAGGAGGCGAGCAGTACTTC. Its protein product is CASSLGVSRGGEQYF.

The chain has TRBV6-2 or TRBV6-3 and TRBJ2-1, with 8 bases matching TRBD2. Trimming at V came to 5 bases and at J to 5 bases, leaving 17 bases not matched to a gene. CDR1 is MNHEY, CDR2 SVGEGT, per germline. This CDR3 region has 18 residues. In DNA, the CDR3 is TGTGCCAGCAGTCCTGGGGCTCTATCCGGGACTAGAAACAATGAGCAGTTCTTC. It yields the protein CASSPGALSGTRNNEQFF.

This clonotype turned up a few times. This CDR3 is CATSSDRKNEKLFF. CDR3 in DNA: TGTGCCACCAGCTCCGACAGGAAAAATGAAAAACTGTTTTTT. The rearrangement links TRBV15 to TRBJ1-4; D may be TRBD1 (6 bases). V was cut by 5 bases and J by 5 bases, with 12 bases left in between. The CDR3 loop spans 14 amino acids. Germline loops: CDR1 LNHNV, CDR2 YYDKDF (reference sequence).

The CDR3 sequence: CAISDGTVQETQYF. CDR3 DNA sequence: TGTGCCATCAGTGATGGGACAGTACAAGAGACCCAGTACTTC. The genes are TRBV10-3 and TRBJ2-7; 7 bases are shared with TRBD1. The tail of the sequence fits TRBJ2-5 better, so the J call may be wrong. CDR3 length: 14 amino acids. Germline CDR1 is ENHRY and CDR2 is SYGVKD.

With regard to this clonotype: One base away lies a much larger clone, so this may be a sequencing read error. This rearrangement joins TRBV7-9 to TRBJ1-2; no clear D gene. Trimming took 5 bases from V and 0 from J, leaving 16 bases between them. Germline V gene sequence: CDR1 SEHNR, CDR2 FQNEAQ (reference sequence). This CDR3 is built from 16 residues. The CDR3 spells CASSGSGEITNYGYTF. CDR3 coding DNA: TGTGCCAGCAGCGGTAGTGGGGAAATTACTAACTATGGCTACACCTTC.

CDR3 nucleotides: TGTGCCAGCAGTTCCCCCGGGCACGAGCAGTACTTC. This encodes CASSSPGHEQYF. The chain carries TRBV6-5 and TRBJ2-7; unclear D gene. V gave up 4 bases and J gave up 5 bases, with 9 bases separating them. The CDR3 consists of 12 residues. The germline V gene encodes CDR1 MNHEY and CDR2 SVGAGI.

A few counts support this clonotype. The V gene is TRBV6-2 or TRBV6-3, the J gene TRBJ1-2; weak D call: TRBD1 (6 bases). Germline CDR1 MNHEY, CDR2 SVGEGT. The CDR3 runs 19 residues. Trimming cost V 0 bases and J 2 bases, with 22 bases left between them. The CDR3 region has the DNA TGTGCCAGCAGTTACTCGGCAGGGGCATCACCGAGCCGAAACTATGGCTACACCTTC. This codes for CASSYSAGASPSRNYGYTF.

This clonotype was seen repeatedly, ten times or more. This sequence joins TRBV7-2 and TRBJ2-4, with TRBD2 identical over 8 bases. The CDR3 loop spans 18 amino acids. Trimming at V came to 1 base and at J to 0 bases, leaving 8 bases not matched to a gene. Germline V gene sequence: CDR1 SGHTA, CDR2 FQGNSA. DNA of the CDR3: TGTGCCAGCAGCTTAGAACTCTCGGGAGGGCTAGCCAAAAACATTCAGTACTTC. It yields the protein CASSLELSGGLAKNIQYF. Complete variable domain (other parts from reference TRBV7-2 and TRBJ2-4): GAGVSQSPSNKVTEKGKDVELRCDPISGHTALYWYRQSLGQGLEFLIYFQGNSAPDKSGLPSDRFSAERTGGSVSTLTIQRTQQEDSAVYLCASSLELSGGLAKNIQYFGAGTRLSVL.

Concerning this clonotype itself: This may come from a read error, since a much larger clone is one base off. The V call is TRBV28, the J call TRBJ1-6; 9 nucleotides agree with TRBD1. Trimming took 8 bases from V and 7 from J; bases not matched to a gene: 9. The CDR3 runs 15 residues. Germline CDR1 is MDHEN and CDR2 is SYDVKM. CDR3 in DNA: TGTGCCAGCGGCCCGACAGGGACAGGGAATTCACCCCTCCACTTT. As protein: CASGPTGTGNSPLHF.

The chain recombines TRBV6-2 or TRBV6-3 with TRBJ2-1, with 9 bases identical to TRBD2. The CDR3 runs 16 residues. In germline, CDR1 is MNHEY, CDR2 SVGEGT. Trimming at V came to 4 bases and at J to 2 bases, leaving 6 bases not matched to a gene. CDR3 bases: TGTGCCAGCAGTTTCCACCTAGCGGGAACCTACAATGAGCAGTTCTTC. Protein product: CASSFHLAGTYNEQFF.

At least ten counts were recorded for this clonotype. The CDR3 protein is CASRVQGERTGELFF. CDR3 sequence (DNA): TGTGCCAGCAGAGTACAGGGGGAGAGAACCGGGGAGCTGTTTTTT. The rearrangement joins TRBV25-1 to TRBJ2-2, with 8 bases lining up with TRBD1. The CDR3 totals 15 residues. Losses at the gene ends were 6 bases for V and 5 bases for J; bases not matched to a gene: 8. Germline assignment: CDR1 MGHDK and CDR2 SYGVNS.

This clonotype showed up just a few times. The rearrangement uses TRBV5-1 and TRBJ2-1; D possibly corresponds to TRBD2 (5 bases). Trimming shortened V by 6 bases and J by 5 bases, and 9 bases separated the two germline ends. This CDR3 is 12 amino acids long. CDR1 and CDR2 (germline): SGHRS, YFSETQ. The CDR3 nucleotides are TGCGCCAGCAACCTAGCAGACAATGAGCAGTTCTTC. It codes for CASNLADNEQFF.

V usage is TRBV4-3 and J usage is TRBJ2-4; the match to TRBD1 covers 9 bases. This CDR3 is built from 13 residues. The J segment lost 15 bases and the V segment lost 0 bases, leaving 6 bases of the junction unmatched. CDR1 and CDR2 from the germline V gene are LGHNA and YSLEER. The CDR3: CASSQDPGQGLYF. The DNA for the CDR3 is TGCGCCAGCAGCCAAGATCCGGGACAGGGCTTGTACTTC.

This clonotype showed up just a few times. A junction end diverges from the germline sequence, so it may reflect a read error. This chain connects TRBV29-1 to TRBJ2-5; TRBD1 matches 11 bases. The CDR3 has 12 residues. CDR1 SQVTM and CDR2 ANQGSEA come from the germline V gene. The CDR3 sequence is CSADRGQATQYF. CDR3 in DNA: TGCAGCGCGGACAGGGGGCAAGCGACCCAGTACTTC.

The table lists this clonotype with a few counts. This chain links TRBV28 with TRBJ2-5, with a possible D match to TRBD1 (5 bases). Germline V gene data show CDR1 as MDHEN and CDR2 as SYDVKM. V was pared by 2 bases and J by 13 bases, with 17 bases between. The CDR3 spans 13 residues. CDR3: CASSLKMRSGPYF. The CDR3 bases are TGTGCCAGCAGTTTAAAGATGCGTTCAGGGCCGTACTTC.

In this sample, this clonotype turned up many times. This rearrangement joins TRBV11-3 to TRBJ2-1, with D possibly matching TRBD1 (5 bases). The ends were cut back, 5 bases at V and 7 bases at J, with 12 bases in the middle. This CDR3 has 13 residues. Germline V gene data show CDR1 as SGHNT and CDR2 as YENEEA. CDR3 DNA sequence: TGTGCCAGCAGCACAGGAGTGGGGAATGAGCAGTTCTTC. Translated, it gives CASSTGVGNEQFF.

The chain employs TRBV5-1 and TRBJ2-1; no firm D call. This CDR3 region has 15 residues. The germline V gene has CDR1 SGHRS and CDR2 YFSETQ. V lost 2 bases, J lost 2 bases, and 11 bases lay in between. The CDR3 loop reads CASSFHSEPYNEQFF. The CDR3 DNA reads TGCGCCAGCAGCTTTCACTCGGAGCCCTACAATGAGCAGTTCTTC.

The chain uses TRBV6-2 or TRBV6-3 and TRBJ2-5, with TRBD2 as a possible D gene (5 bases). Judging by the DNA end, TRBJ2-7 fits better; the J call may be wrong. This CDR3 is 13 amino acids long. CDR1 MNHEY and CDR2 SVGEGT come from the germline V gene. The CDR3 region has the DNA TGTGCCAGCAGTTACTCGTGGGAGTTCGAGCAGTACTTC. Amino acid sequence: CASSYSWEFEQYF.

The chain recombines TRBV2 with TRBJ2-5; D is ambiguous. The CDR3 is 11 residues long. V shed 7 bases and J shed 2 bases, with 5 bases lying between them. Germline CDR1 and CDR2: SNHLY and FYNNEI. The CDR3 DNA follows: TGTGCCAGCAAACTTCAAGAGACCCAGTACTTC. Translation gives CASKLQETQYF.

CDR3 loop: CASSLGLGALNTEAFF. The CDR3 coding sequence is TGTGCCAGCAGCTTGGGACTGGGGGCGTTGAACACTGAAGCTTTCTTT. The V gene is TRBV5-5, the J gene TRBJ1-1; D possibly corresponds to TRBD1 (6 bases). The CDR3 length is 16 residues. Germline loops: CDR1 SGHKS, CDR2 YYEKEE (reference sequence). Deletions cut 0 bases from V and 0 bases from J, with 12 bases between.

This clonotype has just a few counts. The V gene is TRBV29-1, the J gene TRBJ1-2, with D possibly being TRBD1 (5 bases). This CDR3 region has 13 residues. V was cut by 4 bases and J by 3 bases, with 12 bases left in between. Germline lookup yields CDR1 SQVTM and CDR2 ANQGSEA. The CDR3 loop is CSVGDGADYGYTF. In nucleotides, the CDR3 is TGCAGCGTTGGGGATGGGGCGGACTATGGCTACACCTTC.

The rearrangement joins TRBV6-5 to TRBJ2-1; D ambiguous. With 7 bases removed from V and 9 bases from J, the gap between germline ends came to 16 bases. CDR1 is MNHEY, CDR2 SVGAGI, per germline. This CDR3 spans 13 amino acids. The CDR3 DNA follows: TGTGCCAGCACGGGCACTAACGCAGGTGAGCAGTTCTTC. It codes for CASTGTNAGEQFF.

The CDR3: CSAGGQVNYGYTF. CDR3 bases: TGCAGTGCTGGTGGACAGGTTAACTATGGCTACACCTTC. The chain recombines TRBV20-1 with TRBJ1-2, with 7 bases that match TRBD1. The CDR3 consists of 13 residues. Trimming at V came to 5 bases and at J to 1 base, leaving 4 bases not matched to a gene. Germline V gives CDR1 DFQATT, CDR2 SNEGSKA (reference sequence).

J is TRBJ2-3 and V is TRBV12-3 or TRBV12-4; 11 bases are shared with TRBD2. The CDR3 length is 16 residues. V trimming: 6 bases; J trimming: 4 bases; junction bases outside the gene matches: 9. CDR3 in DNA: TGTGCCAGCAGGCCCACTTTAGCGGGAGGGCCAGATACGCAGTATTTT. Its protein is CASRPTLAGGPDTQYF.

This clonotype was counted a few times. The CDR3 DNA reads TGTGCCAGCAGCTTACCGGAGACGGGACTAGCGGACAATGAGCAGTTCTTC. It encodes CASSLPETGLADNEQFF. V usage is TRBV7-9 and J usage is TRBJ2-1; 11 bases are shared with TRBD2. The V gene end was trimmed by 2 bases and the J gene end by 5 bases; junction bases not matched to a gene: 8. Germline assignment: CDR1 SEHNR and CDR2 FQNEAQ (reference sequence). The CDR3 has 17 amino acids.